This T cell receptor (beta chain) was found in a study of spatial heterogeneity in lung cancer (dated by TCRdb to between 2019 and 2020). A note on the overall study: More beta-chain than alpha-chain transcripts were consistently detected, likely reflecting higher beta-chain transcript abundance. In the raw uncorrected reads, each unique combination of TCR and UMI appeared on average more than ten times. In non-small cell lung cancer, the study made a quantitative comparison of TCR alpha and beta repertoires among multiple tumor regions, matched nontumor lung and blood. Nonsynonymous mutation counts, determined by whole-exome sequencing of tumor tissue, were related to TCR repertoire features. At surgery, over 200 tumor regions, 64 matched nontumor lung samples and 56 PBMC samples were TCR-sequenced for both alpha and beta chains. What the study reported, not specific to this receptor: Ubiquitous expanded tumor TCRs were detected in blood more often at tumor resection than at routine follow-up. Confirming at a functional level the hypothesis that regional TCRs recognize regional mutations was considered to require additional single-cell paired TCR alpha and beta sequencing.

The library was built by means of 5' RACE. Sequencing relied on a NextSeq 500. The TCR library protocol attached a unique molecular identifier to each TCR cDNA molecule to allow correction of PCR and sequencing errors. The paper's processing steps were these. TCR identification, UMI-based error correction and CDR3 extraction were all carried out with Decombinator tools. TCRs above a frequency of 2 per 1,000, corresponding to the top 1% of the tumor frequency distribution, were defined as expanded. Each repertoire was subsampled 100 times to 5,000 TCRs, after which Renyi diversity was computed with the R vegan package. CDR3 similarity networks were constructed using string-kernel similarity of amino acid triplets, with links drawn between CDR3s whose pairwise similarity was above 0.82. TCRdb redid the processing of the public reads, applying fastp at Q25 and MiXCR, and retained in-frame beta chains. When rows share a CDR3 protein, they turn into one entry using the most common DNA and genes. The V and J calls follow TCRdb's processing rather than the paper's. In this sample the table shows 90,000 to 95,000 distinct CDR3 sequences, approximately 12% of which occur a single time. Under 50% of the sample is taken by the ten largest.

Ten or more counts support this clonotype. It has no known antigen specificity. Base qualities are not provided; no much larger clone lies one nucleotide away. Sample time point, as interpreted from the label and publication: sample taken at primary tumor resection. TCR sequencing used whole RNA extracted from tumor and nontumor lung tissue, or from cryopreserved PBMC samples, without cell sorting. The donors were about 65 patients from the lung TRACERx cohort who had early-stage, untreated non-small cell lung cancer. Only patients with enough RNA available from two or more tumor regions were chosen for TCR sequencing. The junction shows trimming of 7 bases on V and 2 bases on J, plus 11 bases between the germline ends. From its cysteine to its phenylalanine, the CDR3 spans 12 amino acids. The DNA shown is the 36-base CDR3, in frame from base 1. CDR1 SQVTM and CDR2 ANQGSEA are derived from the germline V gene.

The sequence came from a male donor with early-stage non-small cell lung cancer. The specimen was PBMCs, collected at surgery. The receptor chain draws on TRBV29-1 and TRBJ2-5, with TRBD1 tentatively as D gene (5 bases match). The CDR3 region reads CSGARAQETQYF. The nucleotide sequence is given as TGCAGCGGGGCCAGGGCGCAAGAGACCCAGTACTTC.